This TCR beta chain appears in the sequencing data of a study of control samples from healthy donors and cancer patients. The V gene end was trimmed by 7 bases and the J gene end by 1 base; junction bases not matched to a gene: 8. This CDR3 has 15 residues. The germline V gene has CDR1 GTSNPN and CDR2 SVGIG (reference sequence). Clones were sequenced by immunoSEQ multiplex PCR, and TCRdb holds only the in-frame ones, with some missing. The data show 120,000 or so clones, with around 92% seen just once and over 0.5% held by the top ten. The clonotype was recovered from a man older than 75 with head and neck cancer. This chain connects TRBV30 to TRBJ2-3, with TRBD2 matching over 10 bases. What was sequenced was PBMCs. In nucleotides, the CDR3 is TGTGCCTACGAAGCGGGGGGGCCTGGCACAGATACGCAGTATTTT. It specifies CAYEAGGPGTDTQYF.